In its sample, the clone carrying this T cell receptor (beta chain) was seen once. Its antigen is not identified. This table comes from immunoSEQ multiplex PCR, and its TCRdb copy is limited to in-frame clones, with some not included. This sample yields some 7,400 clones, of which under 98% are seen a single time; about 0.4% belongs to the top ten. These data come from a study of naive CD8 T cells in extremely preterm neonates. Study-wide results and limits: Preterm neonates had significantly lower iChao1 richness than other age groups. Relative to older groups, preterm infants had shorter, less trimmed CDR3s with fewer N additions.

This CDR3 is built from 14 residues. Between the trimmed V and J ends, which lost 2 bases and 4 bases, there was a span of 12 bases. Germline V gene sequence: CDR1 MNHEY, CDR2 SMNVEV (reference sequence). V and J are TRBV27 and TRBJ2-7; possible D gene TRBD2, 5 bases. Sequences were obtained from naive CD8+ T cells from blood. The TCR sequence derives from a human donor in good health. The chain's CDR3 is CASSLLATTYEQYF. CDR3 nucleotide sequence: TGTGCCAGCAGTTTACTTGCGACTACTTACGAGCAGTACTTC.